The clone carrying this T cell receptor beta chain was recorded at least ten times. Its antigen is still unknown. The source of the sample is a study of early T cells in non-severe SARS-CoV-2 infection. Study background: Sequenced bulk RNA came from whole blood that was unsorted, and chains were unpaired.

The CDR3 totals 17 residues. Germline assignment: CDR1 SNHLY and CDR2 FYNNEI. V shed 1 base and J 4 bases; nucleotides not matched to a gene: 7. Study-wide findings and caveats: Anti-spike CD8 responses were favored in VDJdb matching, and private and CD4 specificities were missed.

As part of library construction, unique molecular identifiers were attached to individual cDNA molecules. TCRdb ran MiXCR on the 5' RACE reads and lists one entry per CDR3 protein. The table has around 61,000 distinct CDR3 sequences, over 12% seen once. This sequence joins TRBV2 and TRBJ2-7, with 13 bases fitting TRBD2. The origin of this receptor is an adult who was a healthcare worker with PCR-confirmed SARS-CoV-2 infection or an uninfected control (not recorded which). The sequencing here drew on whole blood, taken at baseline. The CDR3: CASSEELAGGHWYEQYF. CDR3 DNA sequence: TGTGCCAGCAGTGAAGAACTAGCGGGAGGGCACTGGTACGAGCAGTACTTC.